The 31 T cell receptor beta chains below all came from one sample that was sequenced in a study of neurological immune-mediated disorders. In TCRdb, the 5' RACE reads were re-called with MiXCR into one record per CDR3 protein. Counted here are over 55,000 distinct CDR3 sequences, over 2% occurring once; the ten biggest clones make up around 3%. Source material: PBMCs. Receptors originate from a man aged 50-59 years with multiple sclerosis.

This clonotype was picked up many times. The chain links TRBV12-3 or TRBV12-4 to TRBJ2-5, with TRBD2 identical over 10 bases. J gave up 7 bases and V 6 bases, and 11 bases lay outside the gene matches. This CDR3 contains 15 residues. The CDR3 reads CASRVLAGAGGTQYF. For the CDR3, the DNA is TGTGCCAGCAGGGTGCTAGCGGGGGCCGGGGGGACCCAGTACTTC.

This clonotype was found many times. The CDR3 bases are TGCAGTGCTAGAATGGGGACCGAGAACTATGGCTACACCTTC. Its protein is CSARMGTENYGYTF. The chain links TRBV20-1 to TRBJ1-2, with D perhaps matching TRBD1 (5 bases). Germline lookup yields CDR1 DFQATT and CDR2 SNEGSKA (reference sequence). Trimming left V 2 bases short and J 2 bases short, with 12 bases between. The CDR3 has 14 residues.

This clonotype was detected many times. V usage is TRBV29-1 and J usage is TRBJ2-7; no firm D call. Deletions cut 6 bases from V and 3 bases from J, with 12 bases between. CDR1 and CDR2 (germline): SQVTM, ANQGSEA. The CDR3 consists of 12 residues. The CDR3 nucleotides read TGCAGCGTGGGCGGATCAGGCTACGAGCAGTACTTC. Amino acid sequence: CSVGGSGYEQYF.

Ten or more counts support this clonotype. This chain joins TRBV5-1 and TRBJ1-2, with D hard to call. The germline V gene encodes CDR1 SGHRS and CDR2 YFSETQ. The CDR3 is 13 amino acids. V was shortened by 0 bases and J by 4 bases, with 7 bases between the two germline ends. The CDR3 loop reads CASSLGMAYGYTF. The CDR3 DNA reads TGCGCCAGCAGCTTGGGCATGGCCTATGGCTACACCTTC.

This clonotype was recorded many times. The chain has TRBV29-1 and TRBJ2-3, with TRBD1 matching 7 bases. J lost 2 bases, V lost 4 bases, and 9 bases had no gene match. Per germline, CDR1 SQVTM and CDR2 ANQGSEA. This CDR3 has 15 amino acids. This CDR3 is CSVAHRDRHTDTQYF. CDR3 coding DNA: TGCAGCGTTGCTCACCGGGACAGACACACAGATACGCAGTATTTT.

This clonotype was seen at least ten times. The rearrangement joins TRBV7-2 to TRBJ1-6; 7 bases match TRBD1. CDR3 length: 16 amino acids. Germline V lookup: CDR1 SGHTA, CDR2 FQGNSA. V dropped 7 bases and J dropped 7; count of bases not matched to a gene: 13. The CDR3 DNA reads as TGTGCCAGCACCCCCTCGACAGGGAGCAGGAATTCACCCCTCCACTTT. It encodes CASTPSTGSRNSPLHF.

This clonotype has ten or more counts. The genes are TRBV10-3 and TRBJ2-7; possibly TRBD1 for D (5 bases). Trimming pared 6 bases from V and 1 base from J, leaving 10 bases between. This CDR3 region has 13 residues. Germline V gene sequence: CDR1 ENHRY, CDR2 SYGVKD. The CDR3 bases are TGTGCCATCAGAGATCGACAGTCCTACGAGCAGTACTTC. Encoded protein: CAIRDRQSYEQYF.

This clonotype was recorded at least ten times. The chain recombines TRBV20-1 with TRBJ2-5; D perhaps matches TRBD2 (5 bases). CDR1 and CDR2 (germline): DFQATT, SNEGSKA (reference sequence). This CDR3 has 13 residues. The V end lost 4 bases, the J end lost 2 bases, and 11 bases lay between the germline ends. CDR3 loop: CSAIRTEQETQYF. CDR3 bases: TGCAGTGCTATCCGGACTGAACAAGAGACCCAGTACTTC.

Many counts were recorded for this clonotype. This sequence joins TRBV7-2 and TRBJ2-5, with D hard to call. V lost 3 bases to trimming and J lost 4 bases, with 15 bases between them. The CDR3 consists of 15 residues. Germline values: CDR1 SGHTA, CDR2 FQGNSA. The CDR3, as DNA: TGTGCCAGCAGCTTTGTGGGTGATAGAAGAGAGACCCAGTACTTC. This codes for CASSFVGDRRETQYF.

Ten or more counts support this clonotype. This could be a read error, since a much larger clone is one nucleotide away. The chain joins TRBV20-1 to TRBJ1-4; D perhaps matches TRBD1 (5 bases). Germline V gene lookup returns CDR1 DFQATT and CDR2 SNEGSKA (reference sequence). Trimming stripped 6 bases from V and 7 bases from J, with 18 bases between. The CDR3 covers 14 residues. CDR3: CSAINRKGSEKLFF. CDR3 sequence (DNA): TGCAGTGCGATTAACCGAAAGGGGAGTGAAAAACTGTTTTTT.

This clonotype was seen ten or more times. This chain connects TRBV29-1 to TRBJ1-2; 7 bases match TRBD1. V lost 7 bases, J lost 0 bases, and 5 bases stayed unmatched. The CDR3 is 13 amino acids. Germline-derived CDR1 and CDR2 are SQVTM and ANQGSEA. The CDR3 is CSDRQGPNYGYTF. DNA of the CDR3: TGCAGCGACAGACAGGGCCCTAACTATGGCTACACCTTC.

This clonotype came up many times. The J gene is TRBJ1-3, the V gene TRBV6-5; 7 bases are shared with TRBD1. V trimming: 10 bases; J trimming: 0 bases; junction bases outside the gene matches: 6. Germline CDR1 and CDR2: MNHEY and SVGAGI. The CDR3 has 14 amino acids. CDR3 sequence reads: CATSGQSSGNTIYF. The CDR3 nucleotides are TGTGCCACCTCGGGACAGAGCTCTGGAAACACCATATATTTT.

This clonotype was seen ten or more times. The chain carries TRBV5-1 and TRBJ2-1; the D gene is possibly TRBD2 (6 bases). Germline V lookup: CDR1 SGHRS, CDR2 YFSETQ. The CDR3 consists of 15 residues. V dropped 5 bases and J dropped 3 bases, with 15 bases sitting between them. The CDR3 spells CASRRDSTLYNEQFF. The CDR3 DNA reads as TGCGCCAGCAGACGGGACTCCACCCTCTACAATGAGCAGTTCTTC.

This clonotype is labeled medium-sized. The CDR3 reads CASSGTGSNQPQHF. The CDR3 coding sequence is TGTGCCAGCAGTGGGACAGGGAGCAATCAGCCCCAGCATTTT. This chain connects TRBV12-3 or TRBV12-4 to TRBJ1-5, with 9 nucleotides matching TRBD1. V gave up 5 bases and J gave up 1 base; unmatched junction bases: 0. This CDR3 comprises 14 residues.

The chain uses TRBV27 and TRBJ1-5, with D unclear. From germline, CDR1 is MNHEY and CDR2 SMNVEV (reference sequence). Trimming removed 10 bases at V and 6 bases at J, with 13 bases between. The CDR3 sequence is 12 residues long. The CDR3 is CANMNLGQPQHF. CDR3 bases: TGTGCCAACATGAATCTTGGTCAGCCCCAGCATTTT.

This clonotype occurred many times. A read error is possible here, since a much larger clone lies one base away. The missing conserved phenylalanine or tryptophan at the end of this CDR3 makes a read error likely. V gene TRBV7-8 combines with J gene TRBJ2-4, with 11 nucleotides matching TRBD1. The CDR3 spans 19 residues. V shed 1 base, J shed 1 base, and the junction held 9 bases outside the gene matches. The germline gives CDR1 SGHVS, CDR2 FQNEAQ. The CDR3 nucleotides are TGTGCCAGCAGCTTAGGCGCCGGGACAGGGGGTATTGCCAAAAACATTCAGTACTGC. Protein: CASSLGAGTGGIAKNIQYC.

At least ten counts were recorded for this clonotype. J is TRBJ1-2 and V is TRBV29-1, with D uncertain. The CDR3 extends over 12 amino acids. V was pared by 7 bases and J by 4 bases, with 13 bases between. Germline-derived CDR1 and CDR2 are SQVTM and ANQGSEA. The CDR3 nucleotides read TGCAGCGGGTGGACGCGAACCTATGGCTACACCTTC. It is translated as CSGWTRTYGYTF.

This clonotype was observed many times. The V call is TRBV20-1, the J call TRBJ1-5, with a possible D match to TRBD1 (5 bases). The V and J ends lost 3 bases and 2 bases respectively, with 14 bases between them. Germline CDR1 DFQATT, CDR2 SNEGSKA (reference sequence). The CDR3 totals 15 residues. The CDR3 reads CSARPGPGGNQPQHF. CDR3 bases: TGCAGTGCTAGGCCGGGACCCGGCGGCAATCAGCCCCAGCATTTT.

This clonotype was seen repeatedly, ten times or more. This chain links TRBV24-1 with TRBJ1-5; 7 nucleotides align to TRBD1. This CDR3 region has 16 residues. V lost 3 bases to trimming and J lost 4 bases; unmatched junction nucleotides: 8. Germline CDR1 and CDR2: KGHDR and SFDVKD. The CDR3 DNA reads TGTGCCACCAGTGATGGCGAACAGGGGTTAAATCAGCCCCAGCATTTT. Translating it yields CATSDGEQGLNQPQHF.

The V and J genes are TRBV9 and TRBJ1-2; D gene uncertain. Germline lookup yields CDR1 SGDLS and CDR2 YYNGEE. V dropped 0 bases and J dropped 4 bases, with 7 bases sitting between them. This CDR3 comprises 13 residues. CDR3 amino acids: CASSVDSSYGYTF. The CDR3 DNA reads as TGTGCCAGCAGCGTAGACAGTTCCTATGGCTACACCTTC.

This clonotype turned up a few times. The V gene is TRBV6-5, the J gene TRBJ2-2; the match to TRBD1 covers 8 bases. V lost 8 bases, J lost 5 bases, and 4 bases stayed unmatched. CDR1 is MNHEY and CDR2 is SVGAGI in the germline V gene. CDR3 size: 13 residues. As DNA, the CDR3 is TGTGCCAGCGAGGACAGGGAAACCGGGGAGCTGTTTTTT. Translation: CASEDRETGELFF.

This clonotype came up many times. The chain joins TRBV5-1 to TRBJ1-6, with 7 bases lining up with TRBD1. CDR3 length equals 14 residues. After removal of 4 bases from V and 8 bases from J, the junction contained 6 bases not matched to a gene. Germline-derived CDR1 and CDR2 are SGHRS and YFSETQ. CDR3 DNA sequence: TGCGCCAGCAGCCGACAGGGTAGAGATTCACCCCTCCACTTT. Its translation: CASSRQGRDSPLHF.

This clonotype was observed at least ten times. The chain couples TRBV12-3 or TRBV12-4 to TRBJ2-1, with 10 bases that match TRBD1. This CDR3 comprises 15 residues. V gave up 6 bases and J gave up 8 bases; unmatched junction bases: 10. CDR3 bases: TGTGCCAGCAGCGAAGGGACAGGGGTTATAGATGAGCAGTTCTTC. It yields the protein CASSEGTGVIDEQFF.

The gene calls are TRBV20-1 and TRBJ2-2; D call uncertain. Per the germline V gene, CDR1 is DFQATT and CDR2 is SNEGSKA (reference sequence). The ends were cut back, 7 bases at V and 1 base at J, with 10 bases in the middle. This CDR3 contains 13 residues. The CDR3 here is CSEDPRNTGELFF. DNA of the CDR3: TGCAGTGAAGATCCCAGGAACACCGGGGAGCTGTTTTTT.

This clonotype came up many times. This chain uses TRBV6-5 with TRBJ1-1; tentative D call: TRBD1 (5 bases). The CDR3 covers 12 residues. Trimming shortened V by 5 bases and J by 8 bases, and 12 bases separated the two germline ends. CDR1 is MNHEY, CDR2 SVGAGI, per germline. Written as DNA, the CDR3 is TGTGCCAGCAGTCGGGGACGGGGGGAAGCTTTCTTT. It is translated as CASSRGRGEAFF.

This clonotype was counted ten times or more. The chain employs TRBV2 and TRBJ2-2, with 7 bases lining up with TRBD1. Germline CDR1 is SNHLY and CDR2 is FYNNEI. V shed 6 bases and J 5 bases; nucleotides not matched to a gene: 9. The length of the CDR3 is 15 residues. The CDR3 loop is CASRAQGVQTGELFF. CDR3 DNA sequence: TGTGCCAGCAGGGCCCAGGGGGTCCAAACCGGGGAGCTGTTTTTT.

This clonotype was observed many times. This chain uses TRBV12-3 or TRBV12-4 with TRBJ2-1; 9 bases are a match to TRBD1. The V gene end was trimmed by 6 bases and the J gene end by 4 bases; junction bases not matched to a gene: 7. CDR3 length: 15 amino acids. CDR3: CASSPDRGEYNEQFF. CDR3 in DNA: TGTGCCAGCAGCCCCGACAGGGGGGAGTACAATGAGCAGTTCTTC.

This clonotype was observed at least ten times. The chain recombines TRBV12-3 or TRBV12-4 with TRBJ2-1, with 8 bases identical to TRBD2. The J segment lost 6 bases and the V segment lost 5 bases, leaving 9 bases of the junction unmatched. CDR3 size: 15 residues. CDR3 sequence: CASSLGGGGPNEQFF. CDR3 DNA sequence: TGTGCCAGCAGTCTCGGGGGGGGGGGCCCCAATGAGCAGTTCTTC.

This clonotype was seen many times. V and J are TRBV5-1 and TRBJ2-6; 8 bases are a match to TRBD1. Germline V gene lookup returns CDR1 SGHRS and CDR2 YFSETQ. V lost 6 bases, J lost 0 bases, and 5 bases stayed unmatched. This CDR3 is built from 16 residues. The chain's CDR3 is CASKGTGSSGANVLTF. In DNA, the CDR3 is TGCGCCAGCAAGGGGACAGGCTCCTCTGGGGCCAACGTCCTGACTTTC.

This clonotype was recorded at least ten times. The V gene is TRBV6-2 or TRBV6-3, the J gene TRBJ2-5, with 13 positions matching TRBD2. Unmatched junction bases numbered 0, after V lost 8 bases and J lost 3 bases. Germline lookup yields CDR1 MNHEY and CDR2 SVGEGT. This CDR3 has 13 amino acids. In DNA, the CDR3 is TGTGCCAGCGGACTAGCGGGAGAAGAGACCCAGTACTTC. Its protein is CASGLAGEETQYF.

This clonotype was found many times. The rearrangement joins TRBV25-1 to TRBJ2-3, with TRBD1 identical over 7 bases. Germline V CDR1 and CDR2: MGHDK, SYGVNS. The CDR3 spans 16 residues. Losses at the gene ends were 7 bases for V and 2 bases for J; bases not matched to a gene: 12. The CDR3 DNA follows: TGTGCCAGCATGTCGACCCGGGACAGATACACAGATACGCAGTATTTT. Protein: CASMSTRDRYTDTQYF. The full variable domain, in which reference TRBV25-1 and TRBJ2-3 provide the parts outside the CDR3, is EADIYQTPRYLVIGTGKKITLECSQTMGHDKMYWYQQDPGMELHLIHYSYGVNSTEKGDLSSESTVSRIRTEHFPLTLESARPSHTSQYLCASMSTRDRYTDTQYFGPGTRLTVL.